Shown below are 19 T cell receptor beta chains from a single sample sequenced in a study of OX40 agonist ivuxolimab in advanced cancers. The assay was immunoSEQ multiplex PCR, and TCRdb's table has in-frame clones only and misses some. This sample has approximately 43,000 clones, with 85% found just once. Sequences were derived from CD4+ or CD8+ T cells sorted from blood, sampled in a trial of the OX40 agonist ivuxolimab. The receptors here all came from an adult with an advanced solid tumor such as melanoma, head and neck, liver or kidney cancer.

V gene TRBV13 combines with J gene TRBJ2-3; TRBD1 agrees at 7 bases. Germline values: CDR1 PRHDT, CDR2 FYEKMQ (reference sequence). V was clipped by 3 bases and J by 1 base; unmatched bases: 1. CDR3 size: 14 residues. The DNA for the CDR3 is TGTGCCAGCAGCTTGGGGACAGGCACAGATACGCAGTATTTT. This translates into CASSLGTGTDTQYF.

The V call is TRBV6-1, the J call TRBJ2-6; D is ambiguous. From germline, CDR1 is MNHNS and CDR2 SASEGT. Trimming left V 6 bases short and J 2 bases short, with 5 bases between. The CDR3 runs 13 residues. CDR3 DNA: TGTGCCAGCAGAGAGGCTGGGGCCAACGTCCTGACTTTC. It codes for CASREAGANVLTF.

In nucleotides, the CDR3 is TGTGCCTGGCAATCCGGGCCGCTACTTCTCCACTTT. Protein sequence: CAWQSGPLLLHF. The rearrangement uses TRBV30 and TRBJ1-6; no clear D gene. The CDR3 spans 12 residues. V lost 5 bases, J lost 16 bases, and 18 bases lay in between. Germline V lookup: CDR1 GTSNPN, CDR2 SVGIG (reference sequence).

The genes are TRBV30 and TRBJ2-1, with TRBD2 as a possible D gene (6 bases). Germline values: CDR1 GTSNPN, CDR2 SVGIG (reference sequence). This CDR3 is 13 amino acids long. V lost 4 bases to trimming and J lost 7 bases, with 14 bases between them. For the CDR3, the DNA is TGTGCCTGGACTCCCGGCGGGATGAATGAGCAGTTCTTC. It encodes CAWTPGGMNEQFF.

This chain joins TRBV19 and TRBJ1-4, with D hard to call. The CDR3 has 13 amino acids. Trimming removed 3 bases from V and 6 bases from J, with 8 bases in between. Germline V gives CDR1 LNHDA, CDR2 SQIVND (reference sequence). As DNA, the CDR3 is TGTGCCAGTAGTATTAGGAGGGATGAAAAACTGTTTTTT. Residues: CASSIRRDEKLFF. The entire variable domain, with the rest obtained from reference TRBV19 and TRBJ1-4, is as follows: DGGITQSPKYLFRKEGQNVTLSCEQNLNHDAMYWYRQDPGQGLRLIYYSQIVNDFQKGDIAEGYSVSREKKESFPLTVTSAQKNPTAFYLCASSIRRDEKLFFGSGTQLSVL.

This chain joins TRBV11-3 and TRBJ1-1; 8 positions agree with TRBD1. The V gene end was trimmed by 5 bases and the J gene end by 0 bases; junction bases not matched to a gene: 5. Germline V lookup: CDR1 SGHNT, CDR2 YENEEA. This CDR3 is built from 15 residues. In nucleotides, the CDR3 is TGTGCCAGCAGCCCGCCCAGGGGGCTGAACACTGAAGCTTTCTTT. Translation gives CASSPPRGLNTEAFF.

The CDR3 sequence is CATSSPLAEEQSSSYEQYF. CDR3 nucleotide sequence: TGTGCCACCAGCAGTCCACTAGCGGAAGAGCAATCGAGCTCCTACGAGCAGTACTTC. The chain is built from TRBV15 and TRBJ2-7; 8 bases line up with TRBD2. The CDR3 covers 19 residues. The trim removed 3 bases at V and 0 bases at J, leaving 16 bases unmatched. Germline loops: CDR1 LNHNV, CDR2 YYDKDF (reference sequence).

The chain joins TRBV11-2 to TRBJ1-6, with D possibly TRBD1 on 5 matching bases. Germline loops: CDR1 SGHAT, CDR2 FQNNGV. This CDR3 contains 14 residues. The ends were cut back, 0 bases at V and 10 bases at J, with 10 bases in the middle. The CDR3 loop reads CASSLDPGVSPLHF. The CDR3, as DNA: TGTGCCAGCAGCTTAGATCCGGGGGTATCACCCCTCCACTTT. Looking up the rest from reference TRBV11-2 and TRBJ1-6 gives the full variable domain: EAGVAQSPRYKIIEKRQSVAFWCNPISGHATLYWYQQILGQGPKLLIQFQNNGVVDDSQLPKDRFSAERLKGVDSTLKIQPAKLEDSAVYLCASSLDPGVSPLHFGNGTRLTVT.

The gene calls are TRBV19 and TRBJ2-7; D is uncertain. Trimming cost V 5 bases and J 5 bases, with 13 bases left between them. CDR1 and CDR2 (germline): LNHDA, SQIVND (reference sequence). The CDR3 loop spans 13 amino acids. The CDR3 spells CASSLWPGDEQYF. The CDR3 DNA is TGTGCCAGTAGTCTCTGGCCAGGCGACGAGCAGTACTTC.

The chain couples TRBV11-3 to TRBJ2-2; weak D call: TRBD2 (5 bases). CDR1 SGHNT and CDR2 YENEEA come from the germline V gene. This CDR3 spans 14 amino acids. V lost 3 bases and J 5 bases, leaving 10 bases between the germline ends. CDR3 protein: CASSFIARTGELFF. The CDR3 DNA follows: TGTGCCAGCAGCTTCATAGCGAGAACCGGGGAGCTGTTTTTT. The full variable domain, in which reference TRBV11-3 and TRBJ2-2 provide the parts outside the CDR3, is EAGVVQSPRYKIIEKKQPVAFWCNPISGHNTLYWYLQNLGQGPELLIRYENEEAVDDSQLPKDRFSAERLKGVDSTLKIQPAELGDSAVYLCASSFIARTGELFFGEGSRLTVL.

The chain combines TRBV11-2 with TRBJ2-7, with D uncertain. The length of the CDR3 is 15 residues. V lost 0 bases, J lost 3 bases, and 12 bases lay in between. In germline, CDR1 is SGHAT, CDR2 FQNNGV. The DNA for the CDR3 is TGTGCCAGCAGCTTAGAGAGGCAGGATGACTACGAGCAGTACTTC. Encoded protein: CASSLERQDDYEQYF.

This sequence joins TRBV11-1 and TRBJ2-1; 8 bases are shared with TRBD1. The germline CDR1 and CDR2 sequences are SGHAT and FQDESV (reference sequence). The CDR3 spans 16 residues. After removal of 4 bases from V and 0 bases from J, the junction contained 5 bases not matched to a gene. The CDR3: CASSYRTGSSYNEQFF. The CDR3 DNA reads as TGTGCCAGCAGCTACCGGACAGGGAGCTCCTACAATGAGCAGTTCTTC.

This clone has only one observation. V gene TRBV9 combines with J gene TRBJ1-1, with unresolved D. Germline V gene lookup returns CDR1 SGDLS and CDR2 YYNGEE. V was shortened by 7 bases and J by 0 bases, with 10 bases between the two germline ends. The CDR3 has 13 amino acids. CDR3 DNA: TGTGCCAGCGGCAGCATGTTGAACACTGAAGCTTTCTTT. Its translation: CASGSMLNTEAFF.

This clone was observed a handful of times. This specimen includes other DNA sequences encoding the same CDR3. This chain uses TRBV7-9 with TRBJ2-2; D not certain. Trimming took off 1 base at V and 6 bases at J, with 6 bases between the two ends. There are 13 residues in the CDR3. Germline values: CDR1 SEHNR, CDR2 FQNEAQ (reference sequence). The CDR3 DNA follows: TGTGCCAGCAGCTTAGTTGGCTCCGGGGAGCTGTTTTTT. It is translated as CASSLVGSGELFF.

The chain employs TRBV14 and TRBJ2-4, with 11 bases aligning to TRBD2. The CDR3 contains 16 residues. J lost 6 bases, V lost 1 base, and 5 bases had no gene match. Germline V CDR1 and CDR2: SGHDN, FVKESK. This CDR3 reads CASSQGTSGSGNIQYF. CDR3 bases: TGTGCCAGCAGCCAAGGCACTAGCGGGAGCGGAAACATTCAGTACTTC.

The chain links TRBV5-6 to TRBJ2-5; the D gene is possibly TRBD1 (5 bases). This CDR3 region has 13 residues. CDR1 is SGHDT and CDR2 is YYEEEE in the germline V gene. V shed 1 base and J shed 7 bases, with 11 bases lying between them. DNA of the CDR3: TGTGCCAGCAGCTTGTTTACAGGTTGGACCCAGTACTTC. Amino acids: CASSLFTGWTQYF.

This sequence joins TRBV21-1 and TRBJ1-1. TRBV21-1 is a listed pseudogene. The CDR3 has 15 residues. The CDR3 here is CASSTLREVGTEAFF. The CDR3 DNA follows: TGTGCCAGCAGCACACTCAGGGAGGTTGGCACTGAAGCTTTCTTT.

This chain uses TRBV12-5 with TRBJ2-3, with a weak D call TRBD1 (6 bases). CDR3 length equals 14 residues. V was shortened by 1 base and J by 1 base, with 6 bases between the two germline ends. The V gene's germline CDR1 is LGHNT and CDR2 FRNRAP. Here the CDR3 DNA reads TGTGCTAGTGGTTTGGGACAGGGCACAGATACGCAGTATTTT. Amino acids: CASGLGQGTDTQYF. Full variable domain (remainder filled in from reference TRBV12-5 and TRBJ2-3): DARVTQTPRHKVTEMGQEVTMRCQPILGHNTVFWYRQTMMQGLELLAYFRNRAPLDDSGMPKDRFSAEMPDATLATLKIQPSEPRDSAVYFCASGLGQGTDTQYFGPGTRLTVL.

The V and J genes are TRBV5-6 and TRBJ2-5; D gene unclear. Germline V CDR1 and CDR2: SGHDT, YYEEEE. The V gene lost 2 bases and the J gene lost 2 bases, with 16 bases spanning the gap. The CDR3 length is 16 residues. CDR3 in amino acids: CASSFRSRRPQETQYF. The CDR3 bases are TGTGCCAGCAGCTTTCGATCGCGACGGCCGCAAGAGACCCAGTACTTC.